The source of this TCR beta chain is a study of OX40 agonist ivuxolimab in advanced cancers. CDR3 size: 14 residues. The ends were cut back, 2 bases at V and 0 bases at J, with 5 bases in the middle. Germline V gene data show CDR1 as MDHEN and CDR2 as SYDVKM. Assay used: immunoSEQ multiplex PCR; TCRdb lists only in-frame clones, some missing. Among tens of thousands of clones listed, approximately 86% were seen once. The specimen was CD4+ or CD8+ T cells sorted from blood, collected in a trial of the OX40 agonist ivuxolimab. The rearrangement joins TRBV28 to TRBJ1-5; no clear D. The receptor comes from an adult with an advanced solid tumor such as melanoma, head and neck, liver or kidney cancer. The CDR3 DNA reads TGTGCCAGCAGTTTAGCGGTTAGCAATCAGCCCCAGCATTTT. Residues: CASSLAVSNQPQHF.